The T cell receptor (beta chain) described here comes from a study of CXCR3-negative and CXCR3-positive naive CD8 T cells. cDNA libraries for TRB were generated by 5' RACE incorporating UMI labels. One entry per CDR3 protein, without DNA, is what TCRdb gives after re-calling the 5' RACE reads. This listing includes 7,500 to 9,500 distinct CDR3 sequences. The CDR3 is 15 residues long. CDR1 and CDR2 from the germline V gene are SQVTM and ANQGSEA. The sequence derives from a human donor in good health. Some clones in this sample may be carry-over from other donors' samples. The gene calls are TRBV29-1 and TRBJ2-1; the TCRdb D gene call, TRBD1, has no DNA to confirm it. Sequencing was performed on naive CXCR3- CD8+ T cells from blood. Subset specified: CD45RO-CCR7+CD27+CD95- naive CD8+ T cells lacking CXCR3 (TNR3-). The CDR3 loop reads CSVSLVTGAWDEQFF.